This T cell receptor (beta chain) is drawn from a study of read filtering for tumor transcriptome and immune sequencing. Looking at the study overall: Revised staging placed 8 or 9 patients in R-ISS I, around 15 in II, six or seven in III. Transcriptome libraries were built from DNase-treated RNA.

Molecular barcoded adaptors covering alpha/delta and beta/gamma chains were used on 400 to 450 ng RNA. TCRdb used MiXCR to reprocess the reads, holding one entry per CDR3 protein. There are tens of thousands of distinct CDR3 sequences in the sample; roughly 20% occur only once, and approximately 40% lies in the top ten. General observations from the study: In IR-seq, single-read clonotypes were 70% to 85% of clonotypes but approximately 4% of reads.

This clonotype was detected only a few times. What it binds is unknown. The germline gene is not matched at one end of the junction; a read error may be the cause. Sequencing was performed on a population of CD138-negative cells sorted from bone marrow. The clonotype originates from a donor aged 40 or over with multiple myeloma.

The CDR3 reads CSAVRDASSYEQCF. In DNA form, the CDR3 reads TGCAGTGCGGTACGGGACGCGAGCTCCTACGAGCAGTGCTTC. This chain joins TRBV20-1 and TRBJ2-7, with D perhaps matching TRBD1 or TRBD2 (5 bases each). CDR3 length: 14 amino acids. In germline, CDR1 is DFQATT, CDR2 SNEGSKA (reference sequence).